The entry below describes one T cell receptor (beta chain). Produced via immunoSEQ multiplex PCR; TCRdb's table is partial and in-frame only. In the table there are about 23,000 clones, around 74% of which are singletons. The data were obtained in a study of blood T cell repertoires in COVID-19. The CDR3 is 14 amino acids. Germline-derived CDR1 and CDR2 are KGHSH and LQKENI. V dropped 3 bases and J dropped 4 bases, with 12 bases sitting between them. The V call is TRBV18, the J call TRBJ2-5; a weak D match, TRBD1 (6 bases). The TCR comes from a man aged 50 to 59 with COVID-19, enrolled during active disease. Sequenced input: peripheral blood. This CDR3 reads CASSPSQGGETQYF. CDR3 in DNA: TGTGCCAGCTCACCCTCACAGGGTGGAGAGACCCAGTACTTC.